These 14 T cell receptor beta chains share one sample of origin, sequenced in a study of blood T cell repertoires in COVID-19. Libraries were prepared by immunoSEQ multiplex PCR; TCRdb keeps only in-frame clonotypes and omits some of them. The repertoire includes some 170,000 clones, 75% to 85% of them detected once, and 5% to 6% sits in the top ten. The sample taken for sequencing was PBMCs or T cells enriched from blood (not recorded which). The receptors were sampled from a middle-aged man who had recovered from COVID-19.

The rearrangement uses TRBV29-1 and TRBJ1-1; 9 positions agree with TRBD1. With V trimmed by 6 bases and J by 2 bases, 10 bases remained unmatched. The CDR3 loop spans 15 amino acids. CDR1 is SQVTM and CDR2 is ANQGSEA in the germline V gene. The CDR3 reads CSVLPGQGINTEAFF. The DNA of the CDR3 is TGCAGCGTCCTACCGGGACAGGGCATTAACACTGAAGCTTTCTTT.

The CDR3 DNA reads TGCGCCAGCAGCCGGGCGTCGGGGAACAATGAGCAGTTCTTC. Its protein is CASSRASGNNEQFF. The genes are TRBV5-1 and TRBJ2-1, with D tentatively TRBD2 (5 bases). There are 14 residues in the CDR3. The germline V and J ends were trimmed by 4 bases and 5 bases, with 13 bases remaining between them. In germline, CDR1 is SGHRS, CDR2 YFSETQ.

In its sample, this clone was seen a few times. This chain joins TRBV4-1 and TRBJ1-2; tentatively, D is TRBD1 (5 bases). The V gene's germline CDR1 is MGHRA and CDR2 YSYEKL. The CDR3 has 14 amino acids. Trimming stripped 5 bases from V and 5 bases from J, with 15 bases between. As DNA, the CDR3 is TGCGCCAGCAGCGCTCGGGACGGAGGGTATGGCTACACCTTC. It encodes CASSARDGGYGYTF.

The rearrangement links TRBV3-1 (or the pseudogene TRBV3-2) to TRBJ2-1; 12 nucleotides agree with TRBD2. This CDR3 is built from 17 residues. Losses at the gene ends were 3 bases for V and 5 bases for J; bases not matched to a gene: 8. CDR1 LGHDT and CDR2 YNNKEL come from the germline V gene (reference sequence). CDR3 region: CASSHGGLAGLNNEQFF. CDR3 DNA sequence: TGTGCCAGCAGCCATGGGGGACTAGCGGGCTTGAACAATGAGCAGTTCTTC.

The CDR3 loop is CASSFRSDNEKLFF. The DNA for the CDR3 is TGTGCCAGCAGCTTTCGGAGTGATAATGAAAAACTGTTTTTT. V usage is TRBV5-5 and J usage is TRBJ1-4; D is ambiguous. Germline-derived CDR1 and CDR2 are SGHKS and YYEKEE (reference sequence). The CDR3 covers 14 residues. V was shortened by 2 bases and J by 4 bases, with 9 bases between the two germline ends.

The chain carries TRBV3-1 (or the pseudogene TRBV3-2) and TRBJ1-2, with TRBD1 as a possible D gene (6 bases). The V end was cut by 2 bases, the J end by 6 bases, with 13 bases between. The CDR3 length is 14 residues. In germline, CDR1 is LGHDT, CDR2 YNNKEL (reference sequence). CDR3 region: CASSQPGTSDGYTF. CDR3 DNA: TGTGCCAGCAGCCAACCCGGGACATCGGATGGCTACACCTTC.

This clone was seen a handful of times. CDR3 region: CASSLVAGGTGNTIYF. DNA for the CDR3: TGTGCCAGCAGCTTAGTGGCAGGGGGAACTGGAAACACCATATATTTT. J is TRBJ1-3 and V is TRBV11-2, with 7 bases aligning to TRBD1. The germline V gene has CDR1 SGHAT and CDR2 FQNNGV. The CDR3 spans 16 residues. The V segment lost 1 base and the J segment 2 bases; nucleotides outside the gene matches: 5.

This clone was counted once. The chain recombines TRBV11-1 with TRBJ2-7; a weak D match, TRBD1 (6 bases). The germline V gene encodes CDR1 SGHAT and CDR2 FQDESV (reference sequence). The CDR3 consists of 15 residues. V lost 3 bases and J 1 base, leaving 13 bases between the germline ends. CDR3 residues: CASSFPGRGSYEQYF. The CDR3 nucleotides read TGTGCCAGCAGCTTCCCGGGCAGGGGTTCCTACGAGCAGTACTTC.

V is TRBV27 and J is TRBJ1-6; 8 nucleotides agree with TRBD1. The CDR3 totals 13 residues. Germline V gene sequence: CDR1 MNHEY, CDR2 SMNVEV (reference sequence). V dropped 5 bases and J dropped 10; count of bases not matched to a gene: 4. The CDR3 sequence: CASSLDRGSPLHF. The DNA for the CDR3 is TGTGCCAGCAGTCTCGACAGGGGCTCACCCCTCCACTTT.

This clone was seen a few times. In nucleotides, the CDR3 is TGTGCCAGCAGCCAAGATTTCGGAGATACGCAGTATTTT. As protein: CASSQDFGDTQYF. The chain recombines TRBV3-1 (or the pseudogene TRBV3-2) with TRBJ2-3; D remains ambiguous. The germline V gene encodes CDR1 LGHDT and CDR2 YNNKEL (reference sequence). The CDR3 spans 13 residues. Deletions cut 0 bases from V and 5 bases from J, with 6 bases between.

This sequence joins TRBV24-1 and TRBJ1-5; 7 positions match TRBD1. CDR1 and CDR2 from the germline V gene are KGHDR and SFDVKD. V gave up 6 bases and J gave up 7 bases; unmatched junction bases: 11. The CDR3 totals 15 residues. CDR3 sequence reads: CATSTLTRDSQPQHF. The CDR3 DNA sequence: TGTGCCACCAGTACGTTGACCAGGGACAGCCAGCCCCAGCATTTT.

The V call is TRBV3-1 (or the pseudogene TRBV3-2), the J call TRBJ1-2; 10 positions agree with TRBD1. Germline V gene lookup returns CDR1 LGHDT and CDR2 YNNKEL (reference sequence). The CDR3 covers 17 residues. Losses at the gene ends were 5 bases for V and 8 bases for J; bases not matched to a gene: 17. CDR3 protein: CASSLRLLRDRGEGYTF. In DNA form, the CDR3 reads TGTGCCAGCAGCTTAAGATTATTAAGGGACAGGGGCGAGGGCTACACCTTC.

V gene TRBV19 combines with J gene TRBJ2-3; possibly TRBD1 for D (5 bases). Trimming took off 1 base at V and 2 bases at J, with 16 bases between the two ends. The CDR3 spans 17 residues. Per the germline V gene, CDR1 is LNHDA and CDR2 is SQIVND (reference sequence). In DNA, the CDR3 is TGTGCCAGTAGTATAGGTCCAGGGATTGATGTCACAGATACGCAGTATTTT. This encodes CASSIGPGIDVTDTQYF. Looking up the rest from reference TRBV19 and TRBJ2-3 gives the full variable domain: DGGITQSPKYLFRKEGQNVTLSCEQNLNHDAMYWYRQDPGQGLRLIYYSQIVNDFQKGDIAEGYSVSREKKESFPLTVTSAQKNPTAFYLCASSIGPGIDVTDTQYFGPGTRLTVL.

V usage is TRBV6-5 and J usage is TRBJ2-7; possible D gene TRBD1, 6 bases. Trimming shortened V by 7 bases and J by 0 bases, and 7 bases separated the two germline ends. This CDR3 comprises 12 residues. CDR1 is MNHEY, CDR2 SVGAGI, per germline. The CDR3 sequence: CASTDSSYEQYV. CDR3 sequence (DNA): TGTGCCAGCACGGACAGCTCCTACGAGCAGTACGTC.